This T cell receptor beta chain was sequenced for a study of PD-L1 blockade in urothelial cancer. Study-wide background: Before enrollment, 0 to 3 chemotherapy regimens had been given to patients. The researchers analyzed blood 3 weeks (second dose) and 6 weeks after treatment start. Each blood sample yielded a median of about 150,000 T cells.

The protocol was immunoSEQ multiplex PCR, while the TCRdb copy is restricted to in-frame clones and leaves out a portion. The sample yields approximately 100,000 clones, approximately 85% seen once. There are 15 residues in the CDR3. Germline V lookup: CDR1 SGHKS, CDR2 YYEKEE (reference sequence). J lost 0 bases, V lost 4 bases, and 5 bases had no gene match. The clonotype comes from a man between 50 and 59 years old with urothelial cancer. The gene calls are TRBV5-5 and TRBJ2-3, with TRBD1 matching 7 bases. Sample: PBMCs, taken around atezolizumab (anti-PD-L1) treatment. This CDR3 is CASSIRDSSTDTQYF. Here the CDR3 DNA reads TGTGCCAGCAGCATCCGGGACAGTAGCACAGATACGCAGTATTTT.